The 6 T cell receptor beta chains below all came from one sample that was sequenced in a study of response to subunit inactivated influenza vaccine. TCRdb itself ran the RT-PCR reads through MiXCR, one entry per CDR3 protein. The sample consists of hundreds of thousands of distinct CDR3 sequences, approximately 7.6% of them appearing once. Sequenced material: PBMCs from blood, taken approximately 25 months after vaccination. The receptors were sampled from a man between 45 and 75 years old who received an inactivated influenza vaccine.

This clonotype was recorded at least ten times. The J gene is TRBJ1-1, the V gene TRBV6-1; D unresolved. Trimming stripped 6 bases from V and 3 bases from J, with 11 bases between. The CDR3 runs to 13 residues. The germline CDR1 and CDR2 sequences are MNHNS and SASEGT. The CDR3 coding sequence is TGTGCCAGCAGACTAAGTACGGACACTGAAGCTTTCTTT. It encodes CASRLSTDTEAFF.

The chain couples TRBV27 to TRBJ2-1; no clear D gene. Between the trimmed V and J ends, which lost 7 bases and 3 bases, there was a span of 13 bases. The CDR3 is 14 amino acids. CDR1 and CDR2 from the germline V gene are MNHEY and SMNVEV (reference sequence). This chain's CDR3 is CASTPITGYNEQFF. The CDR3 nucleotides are TGTGCCAGCACCCCCATCACGGGCTACAATGAGCAGTTCTTC.

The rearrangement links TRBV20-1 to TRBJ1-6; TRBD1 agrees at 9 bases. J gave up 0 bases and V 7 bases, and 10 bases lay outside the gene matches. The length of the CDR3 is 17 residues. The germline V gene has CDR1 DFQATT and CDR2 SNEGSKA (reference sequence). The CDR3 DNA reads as TGCAGTGTTTCGGGACAGGGTCCTAGCTCCTATAATTCACCCCTCCACTTT. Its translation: CSVSGQGPSSYNSPLHF.

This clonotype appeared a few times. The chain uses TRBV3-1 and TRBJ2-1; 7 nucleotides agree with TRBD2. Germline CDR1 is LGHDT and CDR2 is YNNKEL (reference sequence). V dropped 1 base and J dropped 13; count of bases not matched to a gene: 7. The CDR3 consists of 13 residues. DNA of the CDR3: TGTGCCAGCAGCCAAGGGGGGGGGTTGGTTCAGTTCTTC. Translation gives CASSQGGGLVQFF.

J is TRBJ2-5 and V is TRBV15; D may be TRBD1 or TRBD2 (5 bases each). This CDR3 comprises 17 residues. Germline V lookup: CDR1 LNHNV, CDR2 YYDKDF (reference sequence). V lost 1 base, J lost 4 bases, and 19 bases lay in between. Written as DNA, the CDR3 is TGTGCCACCAGCAGAGCTCCAACGGGGCGGTCGGGAGAGACCCAGTACTTC. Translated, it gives CATSRAPTGRSGETQYF.

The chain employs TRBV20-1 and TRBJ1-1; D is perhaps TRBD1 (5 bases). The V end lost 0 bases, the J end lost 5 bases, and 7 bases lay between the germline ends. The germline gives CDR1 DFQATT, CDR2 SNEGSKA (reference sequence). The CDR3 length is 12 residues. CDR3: CSAREWGTEAFF. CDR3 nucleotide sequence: TGCAGTGCTAGAGAATGGGGGACTGAAGCTTTCTTT.